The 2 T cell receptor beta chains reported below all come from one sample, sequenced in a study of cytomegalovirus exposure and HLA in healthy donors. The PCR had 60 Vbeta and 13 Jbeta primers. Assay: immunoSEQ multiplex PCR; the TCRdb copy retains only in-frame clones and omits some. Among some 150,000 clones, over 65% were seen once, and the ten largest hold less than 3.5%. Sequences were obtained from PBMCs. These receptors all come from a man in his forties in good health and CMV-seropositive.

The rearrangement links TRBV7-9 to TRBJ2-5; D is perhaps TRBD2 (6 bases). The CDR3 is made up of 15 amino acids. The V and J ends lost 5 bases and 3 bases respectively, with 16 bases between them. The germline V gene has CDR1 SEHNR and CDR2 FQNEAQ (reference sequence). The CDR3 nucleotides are TGTGCCAGCAGCCAACAACCGGGAGCCGAAGAGACCCAGTACTTC. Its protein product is CASSQQPGAEETQYF.

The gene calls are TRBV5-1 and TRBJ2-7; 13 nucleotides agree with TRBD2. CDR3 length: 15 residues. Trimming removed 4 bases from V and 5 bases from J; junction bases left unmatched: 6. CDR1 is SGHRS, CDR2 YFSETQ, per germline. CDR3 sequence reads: CASSQGLAGVDEQYF. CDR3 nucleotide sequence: TGCGCCAGCAGCCAAGGACTAGCGGGAGTGGACGAGCAGTACTTC.